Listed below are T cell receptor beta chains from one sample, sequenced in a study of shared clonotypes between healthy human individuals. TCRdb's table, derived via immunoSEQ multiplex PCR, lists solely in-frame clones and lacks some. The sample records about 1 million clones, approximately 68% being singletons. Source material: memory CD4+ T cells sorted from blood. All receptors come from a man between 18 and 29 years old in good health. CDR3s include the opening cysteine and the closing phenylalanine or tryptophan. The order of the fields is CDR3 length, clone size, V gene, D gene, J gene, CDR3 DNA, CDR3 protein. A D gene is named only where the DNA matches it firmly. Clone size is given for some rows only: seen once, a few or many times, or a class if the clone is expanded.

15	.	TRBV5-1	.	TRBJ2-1	TGCGCCAGCGGATCCGGGACGATGAGCTACAATGAGCAGTTCTTC	CASGSGTMSYNEQFF
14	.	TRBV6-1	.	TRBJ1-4	TGTGCCACCAACCTGGGCGGAACTAATGAAAAACTGTTTTTT	CATNLGGTNEKLFF
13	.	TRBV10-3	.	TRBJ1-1	TGTGCCACCCGCAGCCCCGAGAACACTGAAGCTTTCTTT	CATRSPENTEAFF
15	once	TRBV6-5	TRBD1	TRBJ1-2	TGTGCCAGCAGTTACTCGGCGACAGGGGACTATGGCTACACCTTC	CASSYSATGDYGYTF
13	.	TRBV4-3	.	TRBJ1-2	TGCGCCAGCAGGATGATCGGAGGTAATGGCTACACCTTC	CASRMIGGNGYTF
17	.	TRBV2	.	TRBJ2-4	TGTGCCAGCAGTGAAGCGTGGGCGGTACTAGCCAAAAACATTCAGTACTTC	CASSEAWAVLAKNIQYF
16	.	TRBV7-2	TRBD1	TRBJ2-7	TGTGCCAGCAGCAGTAGGACAGGGGTGAGCTCCTACGAGCAGTACTTC	CASSSRTGVSSYEQYF
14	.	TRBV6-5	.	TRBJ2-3	TGTGCCAGCAGTTCCCTGACAGTCGGGGGTACGCAGTATTTT	CASSSLTVGGTQYF
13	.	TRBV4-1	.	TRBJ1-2	TGCGCCAGCAGCCAAGTGGGAAACTATGGCTACACCTTC	CASSQVGNYGYTF
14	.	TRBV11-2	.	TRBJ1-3	TGTGCCAGCAGTCCGGGGGTATCTGGAAACACCATATATTTT	CASSPGVSGNTIYF
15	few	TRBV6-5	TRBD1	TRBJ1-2	TGTGCCAGCAGTTATTTTGGAGGGGGCGCGGATGGCTACACCTTC	CASSYFGGGADGYTF
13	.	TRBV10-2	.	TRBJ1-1	TGCGCCAGCAGTGAGTTGGGCGGGAAAGAAGCTTTCTTT	CASSELGGKEAFF
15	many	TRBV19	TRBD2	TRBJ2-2	TGTGCCAGTAGTAGGGGACTAGCGGCTACCGGGGAGCTGTTTTTT	CASSRGLAATGELFF
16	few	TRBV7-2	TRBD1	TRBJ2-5	TGTGCCAGCAGCTCACCGGACAGGGGAGGACAAGAGACCCAGTACTTC	CASSSPDRGGQETQYF
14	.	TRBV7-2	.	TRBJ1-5	TGTGCCAGCAGCCCGAGACAAGCTAATCAGCCCCAGCATTTT	CASSPRQANQPQHF
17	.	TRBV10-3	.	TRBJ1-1	TGTGCCATCAGTGGGGGGGGAGGCGGGCCCATGAACACTGAAGCTTTCTTT	CAISGGGGGPMNTEAFF
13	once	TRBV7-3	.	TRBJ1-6	TGTGCCAGCAGCCCCCTCCCCTCTTCACCCCTCCACTTT	CASSPLPSSPLHF
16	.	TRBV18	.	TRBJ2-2	TGTGCCAGCTCACCCCCGGGACGAACGAACACCGGGGAGCTGTTTTTT	CASSPPGRTNTGELFF
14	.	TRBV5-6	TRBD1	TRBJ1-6	TGTGCCAGCAGCGAGGGGACAGGGAGATCACCCCTCCACTTT	CASSEGTGRSPLHF
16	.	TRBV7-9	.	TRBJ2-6	TGTGCCAGCAGCCGCGGCATGAGCTCTGGGGCCAACGTCCTGACTTTC	CASSRGMSSGANVLTF
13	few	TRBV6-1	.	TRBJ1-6	TGTGCCAGCAAGGGACGGGATGATTCACCCCTCCACTTT	CASKGRDDSPLHF
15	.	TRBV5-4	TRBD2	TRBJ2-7	TGTGCCAGCAGCGTACTAGCGGGAGGGGTTTACGAGCAGTACTTC	CASSVLAGGVYEQYF
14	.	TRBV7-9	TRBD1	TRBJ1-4	TGTGCCAGCAGCTCGGGACAGGGACGCGAAAAACTGTTTTTT	CASSSGQGREKLFF
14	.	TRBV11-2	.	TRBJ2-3	TGTGCCAGCAGACGAGGGCCGAGCACAGATACGCAGTATTTT	CASRRGPSTDTQYF
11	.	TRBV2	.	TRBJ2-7	TGTGCCAGCAGCGCCGAATACGAGCAGTACTTC	CASSAEYEQYF
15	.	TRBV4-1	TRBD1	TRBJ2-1	TGCGCCAGCAGCCCTGGACAGGCGAGGGACAATGAGCAGTTCTTC	CASSPGQARDNEQFF
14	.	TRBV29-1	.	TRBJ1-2	TGCAGCGTTGAAGACGGACGGATTAACTATGGCTACACCTTC	CSVEDGRINYGYTF
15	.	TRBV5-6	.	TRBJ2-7	TGTGCCAGCAGCTTGGAGGCCAGGAGCTCCTACGAGCAGTACTTC	CASSLEARSSYEQYF
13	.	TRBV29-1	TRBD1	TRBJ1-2	TGCAGCGTGATCCGGGACAGAGAGTATGGCTACACCTTC	CSVIRDREYGYTF
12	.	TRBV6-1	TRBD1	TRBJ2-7	TGTGCCAGCGGTCAACAGGGGCCCGAGCAGTACTTC	CASGQQGPEQYF
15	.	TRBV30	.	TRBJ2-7	TGTGCCTGGACCCACCTATCGGGGGGCGCCGACGAGCAGTACTTC	CAWTHLSGGADEQYF
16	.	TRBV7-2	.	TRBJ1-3	TGTGCCAGCAGCTTAGTGTCCCGGGCGACTGGAAACACCATATATTTT	CASSLVSRATGNTIYF
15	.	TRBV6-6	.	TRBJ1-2	TGTGCCAGCAGTTACTCCTTGAAGGGTAGCTATGGCTACACCTTC	CASSYSLKGSYGYTF
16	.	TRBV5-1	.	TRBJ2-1	TGCGCCAGCAGCTTGGCAGGGGGGAGCTCCTACAATGAGCAGTTCTTC	CASSLAGGSSYNEQFF
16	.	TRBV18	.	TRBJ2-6	TGTGCCAGCTCACCGTACGGTTCTTCTGGGGCCAACGTCCTGACTTTC	CASSPYGSSGANVLTF
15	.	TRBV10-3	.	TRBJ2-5	TGTGCCATCAGTGGGGCTAGCGCCCATGAGGAGACCCAGTACTTC	CAISGASAHEETQYF
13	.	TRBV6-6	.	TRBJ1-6	TGTGCCAGCAGTACCCGGGACGATTCACCCCTCCACTTT	CASSTRDDSPLHF
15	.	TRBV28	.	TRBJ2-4	TGTGCCAGCAGTTTAGGATGGGGTCCCAAAAACATTCAGTACTTC	CASSLGWGPKNIQYF
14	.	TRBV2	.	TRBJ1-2	TGTGCCAGCAGTCCTCGGAACCAAAACTATGGCTACACCTTC	CASSPRNQNYGYTF
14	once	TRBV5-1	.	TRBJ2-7	TGCGCCAGCAGCTCGGGACTCCAAGCCTACGAGCAGTACTTC	CASSSGLQAYEQYF
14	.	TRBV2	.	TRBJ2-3	TGTGCCAGCAGTGTAGGGGGGGCCATAGATACGCAGTATTTT	CASSVGGAIDTQYF
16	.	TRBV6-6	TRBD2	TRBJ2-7	TGTGCCAGCAGTTCCGGACTAGCGGGGGGACACTACGAGCAGTACTTC	CASSSGLAGGHYEQYF
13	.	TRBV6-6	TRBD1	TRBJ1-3	TGTGCCATCAGACAGGGCGTCGGAAACACCATATATTTT	CAIRQGVGNTIYF
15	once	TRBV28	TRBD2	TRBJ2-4	TGTGCCAGCAGTTTAGCGGGGGGGCGAGGGATCATTCAGTACTTC	CASSLAGGRGIIQYF
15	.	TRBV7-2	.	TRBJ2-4	TGTGCCAGCAGCTCTGAGGGTTGGTACACAAACATTCAGTACTTC	CASSSEGWYTNIQYF
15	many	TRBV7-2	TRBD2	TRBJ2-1	TGTGCCAGCAGCCTACGGACTAGCGGGAGGGGTGAGCAGTTCTTC	CASSLRTSGRGEQFF
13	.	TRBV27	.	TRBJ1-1	TGTGCCAGCAGCCGGGGAGGGAACACTGAAGCTTTCTTT	CASSRGGNTEAFF
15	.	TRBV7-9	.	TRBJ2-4	TGTGCCAGCAGCTTAGTAGGGACAACCAAAAACATTCAGTACTTC	CASSLVGTTKNIQYF
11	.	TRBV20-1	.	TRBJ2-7	TGCAGTGCTACCGGACCTGCCGAGCAGTACTTC	CSATGPAEQYF
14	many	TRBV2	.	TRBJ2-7	TGTGCCAGCAGTGGGGGGGTTCTTGGCGGCGAGCAGTACTTC	CASSGGVLGGEQYF